This paragraph reports one T cell receptor (beta chain). The antigen is not known. This sample was taken from a study of graft-versus-host responses after intestinal transplantation. On the study more broadly: Multivisceral, liver-intestinal, or isolated intestinal grafts went to recipients. All of the recipients had induction that used anti-thymocyte globulin, then tacrolimus and steroids for two to three years.

Study-wide findings and caveats: Researchers found peak circulating GvH clone levels linked to early post-transplant HvG declines.

The V gene's germline CDR1 is MNHEY and CDR2 SMNVEV (reference sequence). Trimming stripped 3 bases from V and 7 bases from J, with 7 bases between. The CDR3 is 12 amino acids. Profiled with immunoSEQ multiplex PCR; TCRdb holds only in-frame clones, not every one. This table has 20,000 to 30,000 clones, 85% to 95% appearing once. The sequences come from PBMCs, collected almost 40 days after intestinal transplant. This clonotype was obtained from a human patient who received an intestinal transplant, so some T cells may come from the graft donor. This chain uses TRBV27 with TRBJ2-1; D is perhaps TRBD2 (5 bases). The CDR3 protein is CASSLRANEQFF. In DNA, the CDR3 is TGTGCCAGCAGTTTGAGGGCGAATGAGCAGTTCTTC.